This entry is about one TCR beta chain. The repertoire was sequenced with immunoSEQ multiplex PCR; TCRdb's copy has only in-frame clones and lacks some. The table has 11,000 to 15,000 clones, approximately 87% seen once. This specimen belongs to a study of OX40 agonist ivuxolimab in advanced cancers. Study at large: Every 2 weeks, patients received ivuxolimab intravenously, dosed at 0.01 to 10 mg/kg. Earlier anti-PD-1, anti-PD-L1 or anti-CTLA-4 therapy was permitted; less than 50% had received some.

This CDR3 contains 14 residues. Trimming took 2 bases from V and 3 from J, leaving 10 bases between them. The germline CDR1 and CDR2 sequences are SGDLS and YYNGEE. This chain connects TRBV9 to TRBJ2-3; D might be TRBD2 (6 bases). The TCR was taken from an adult with an advanced solid tumor such as melanoma, head and neck, liver or kidney cancer. Source: CD4+ or CD8+ T cells sorted from blood, taken in a trial of the OX40 agonist ivuxolimab. In nucleotides, the CDR3 is TGTGCCAGCAGCGTGGCGGAGGGGACAGATACGCAGTATTTT. Amino acid sequence: CASSVAEGTDTQYF.